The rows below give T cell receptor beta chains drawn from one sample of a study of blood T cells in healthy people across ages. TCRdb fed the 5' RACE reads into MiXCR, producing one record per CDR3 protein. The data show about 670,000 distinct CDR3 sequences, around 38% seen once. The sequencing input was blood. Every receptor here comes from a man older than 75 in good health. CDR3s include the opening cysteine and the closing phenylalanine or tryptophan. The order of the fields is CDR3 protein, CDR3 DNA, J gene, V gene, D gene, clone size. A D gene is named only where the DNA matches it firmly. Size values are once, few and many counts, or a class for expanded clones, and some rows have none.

CDR3: CASSRPGLNTETQYF
DNA: TGTGCCAGCAGCCGGCCGGGCCTAAACACGGAGACCCAGTACTTC
J: TRBJ2-5
V: TRBV7-9
D: -
size: few

CDR3: CAISESPDRTYEQYF
DNA: TGTGCCATCAGTGAGTCCCCAGACAGGACCTACGAGCAGTACTTC
J: TRBJ2-7
V: TRBV10-3
D: -
size: few

CDR3: CASSLGGTADTQYF
DNA: TGTGCCAGCAGCTTAGGGGGGACAGCAGATACGCAGTATTTT
J: TRBJ2-3
V: TRBV7-8
D: TRBD1
size: many

CDR3: CASRKPGQGCEQYF
DNA: TGTGCCAGCAGGAAGCCGGGACAGGGTTGCGAGCAGTACTTC
J: TRBJ2-7
V: TRBV6-2/TRBV6-3
D: TRBD1
size: -

CDR3: CASSYRSSRANVLTF
DNA: TGTGCCAGCAGTTACCGTTCCTCTAGGGCCAACGTCCTGACTTTC
J: TRBJ2-6
V: TRBV6-2/TRBV6-3
D: -
size: -

CDR3: CASSYWRTTGELFF
DNA: TGTGCCAGCAGTTATTGGAGGACCACCGGGGAGCTGTTTTTT
J: TRBJ2-2
V: TRBV6-2/TRBV6-3
D: -
size: many

CDR3: CASSSLRDATNEKLFF
DNA: TGTGCCAGCAGCAGCCTCAGGGACGCAACTAATGAAAAACTGTTTTTT
J: TRBJ1-4
V: TRBV7-9
D: -
size: -

CDR3: CASSPSGGSRANVLTF
DNA: TGTGCCAGCTCACCTTCAGGGGGCTCTAGGGCCAACGTCCTGACTTTC
J: TRBJ2-6
V: TRBV18
D: TRBD1
size: -

CDR3: CASSYHRAGRPSNQPQHF
DNA: TGTGCCAGCAGTTACCACAGGGCCGGACGCCCTAGCAATCAGCCCCAGCATTTT
J: TRBJ1-5
V: TRBV6-2/TRBV6-3
D: -
size: few

CDR3: CASRGPTNTEAFF
DNA: TGTGCCAGCAGAGGACCGACGAACACTGAAGCTTTCTTT
J: TRBJ1-1
V: TRBV2
D: -
size: -

CDR3: CSARPGQRNTEAFF
DNA: TGCAGTGCTAGGCCGGGACAGAGGAACACTGAAGCTTTCTTT
J: TRBJ1-1
V: TRBV20-1
D: TRBD1
size: few

CDR3: CASRSQASGDGYTF
DNA: TGTGCCAGCCGTTCCCAAGCGTCAGGGGATGGCTACACCTTC
J: TRBJ1-2
V: TRBV7-8
D: -
size: -

CDR3: CASRPGLTSYTDTQYF
DNA: TGTGCCAGCAGGCCGGGTCTAACCTCCTACACAGATACGCAGTATTTT
J: TRBJ2-3
V: TRBV7-2
D: -
size: -

CDR3: CASSQDRGWNGYTF
DNA: TGTGCCAGCAGCCAGGACAGGGGGTGGAATGGCTACACCTTC
J: TRBJ1-2
V: TRBV4-2
D: TRBD1
size: few

CDR3: CASSLFGVLSSGANVLTF
DNA: TGTGCCAGCAGTTTATTTGGGGTCCTCAGCTCTGGGGCCAACGTCCTGACTTTC
J: TRBJ2-6
V: TRBV27
D: -
size: -

CDR3: CASTLGTLGNEQFF
DNA: TGTGCCAGCACCCTCGGGACACTGGGTAATGAGCAGTTCTTC
J: TRBJ2-1
V: TRBV5-5
D: -
size: few

CDR3: CASSLQGGVNEQFF
DNA: TGTGCCAGCAGTTTACAGGGGGGTGTAAATGAGCAGTTCTTC
J: TRBJ2-1
V: TRBV27
D: -
size: -

CDR3: CASSQGNSLNEQYF
DNA: TGCGCCAGCAGCCAAGGAAACTCTCTCAATGAGCAGTACTTC
J: TRBJ2-5
V: TRBV4-1
D: -
size: -

CDR3: CSGSGGAVDTEAFF
DNA: TGCAGTGGATCGGGGGGCGCAGTGGACACTGAAGCTTTCTTT
J: TRBJ1-1
V: TRBV20-1
D: -
size: -

CDR3: CASSLTPAESSYEQYF
DNA: TGTGCCAGCAGCTTAACTCCGGCAGAGAGCTCCTACGAGCAGTACTTC
J: TRBJ2-7
V: TRBV7-3
D: -
size: -

CDR3: CASSLKSSYEQYF
DNA: TGTGCCAGCAGCTTGAAGAGCTCCTACGAGCAGTACTTC
J: TRBJ2-7
V: TRBV7-2
D: -
size: many

CDR3: CSARDGVWGYGYTF
DNA: TGCAGTGCTAGAGACGGGGTCTGGGGCTATGGCTACACCTTC
J: TRBJ1-2
V: TRBV20-1
D: -
size: -

CDR3: CAWVPWTVNTGELFF
DNA: TGTGCCTGGGTTCCTTGGACAGTGAACACCGGGGAGCTGTTTTTT
J: TRBJ2-2
V: TRBV30
D: -
size: -

CDR3: CATGPNSGANVLTF
DNA: TGTGCCACCGGGCCTAATTCTGGGGCCAACGTCCTGACTTTC
J: TRBJ2-6
V: TRBV19
D: -
size: -

CDR3: CASTPEGGGANVLTF
DNA: TGTGCCAGTACTCCTGAGGGTGGGGGGGCCAACGTCCTGACTTTC
J: TRBJ2-6
V: TRBV28
D: -
size: few

CDR3: CASSYSSKYNEQYF
DNA: TGTGCCAGCAGTTACTCGAGCAAATACAATGAGCAGTACTTC
J: TRBJ2-7
V: TRBV6-5
D: -
size: once

CDR3: CASSEEGQTYNEQFF
DNA: TGTGCCAGCAGTGAAGAGGGTCAGACCTACAATGAGCAGTTCTTC
J: TRBJ2-1
V: TRBV2
D: -
size: -

CDR3: CSVVGLRGADTQYF
DNA: TGCAGCGTTGTGGGCTTAAGGGGAGCAGATACGCAGTATTTT
J: TRBJ2-3
V: TRBV29-1
D: -
size: few

CDR3: CASSQASQRGEQYF
DNA: TGTGCCAGCAGCCAAGCGTCACAACGAGGGGAGCAGTACTTC
J: TRBJ2-4
V: TRBV3-1
D: -
size: -

CDR3: CSARGGRQETQYF
DNA: TGCAGTGCTAGAGGGGGCAGACAAGAGACCCAGTACTTC
J: TRBJ2-5
V: TRBV20-1
D: -
size: -

CDR3: CASSQVTGNRNEQFF
DNA: TGCGCCAGCAGCCAAGTGACAGGGAATAGGAATGAGCAGTTCTTC
J: TRBJ2-1
V: TRBV4-3
D: TRBD1
size: -

CDR3: CASSRSQGTASYEQYF
DNA: TGTGCCAGCAGCCGATCACAGGGGACTGCCTCCTACGAGCAGTACTTC
J: TRBJ2-7
V: TRBV4-2
D: -
size: few

CDR3: CASSLEGIEQYF
DNA: TGCGCCAGCAGCTTGGAAGGAATTGAGCAGTACTTC
J: TRBJ2-7
V: TRBV5-1
D: -
size: -

CDR3: CSARVIASGYNEQFF
DNA: TGCAGTGCTAGAGTAATCGCTAGCGGGTACAATGAGCAGTTCTTC
J: TRBJ2-1
V: TRBV20-1
D: TRBD2
size: -

CDR3: CASSLGLAGPEDTQYF
DNA: TGTGCCAGCAGCTTAGGGTTGGCGGGCCCGGAGGATACGCAGTATTTT
J: TRBJ2-3
V: TRBV7-3
D: -
size: -

CDR3: CASSPSRANNEQYF
DNA: TGTGCCAGCAGCCCCAGTAGGGCCAACAATGAGCAGTACTTC
J: TRBJ2-7
V: TRBV7-2
D: -
size: -

CDR3: CSAFPDTQYF
DNA: TGCAGTGCTTTTCCAGATACGCAGTATTTT
J: TRBJ2-3
V: TRBV20-1
D: -
size: few

CDR3: CSARDIGGRWSPGANVLTF
DNA: TGCAGTGCTAGAGATATCGGGGGGCGCTGGTCTCCTGGGGCCAACGTCCTGACTTTC
J: TRBJ2-6
V: TRBV20-1
D: -
size: -

CDR3: CASSEGGIANEKLFF
DNA: TGTGCCAGCAGTGAAGGGGGAATAGCTAATGAAAAACTGTTTTTT
J: TRBJ1-4
V: TRBV25-1
D: -
size: -

CDR3: CASSPGQIEETQYF
DNA: TGTGCCAGCAGCCCGGGACAGATAGAAGAGACCCAGTACTTC
J: TRBJ2-5
V: TRBV5-4
D: TRBD1
size: -